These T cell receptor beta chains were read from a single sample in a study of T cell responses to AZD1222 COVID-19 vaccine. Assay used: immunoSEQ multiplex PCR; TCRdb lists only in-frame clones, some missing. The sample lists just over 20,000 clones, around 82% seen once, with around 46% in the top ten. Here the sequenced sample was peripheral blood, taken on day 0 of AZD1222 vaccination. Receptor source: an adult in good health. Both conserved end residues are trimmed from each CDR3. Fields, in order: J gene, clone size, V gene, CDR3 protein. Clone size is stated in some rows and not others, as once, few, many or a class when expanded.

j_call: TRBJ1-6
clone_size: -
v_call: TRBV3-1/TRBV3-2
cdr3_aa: ASSHHRDNSPLH

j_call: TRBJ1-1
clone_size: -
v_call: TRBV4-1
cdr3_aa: ASSQEVTGDAEAF

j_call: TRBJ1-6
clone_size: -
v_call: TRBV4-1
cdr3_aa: ASSQDGGRGSPLH

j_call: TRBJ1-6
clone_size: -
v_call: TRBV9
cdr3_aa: ASSASGDRNSPLH

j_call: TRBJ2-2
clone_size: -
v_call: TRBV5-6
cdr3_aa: ASSPAGFGELF

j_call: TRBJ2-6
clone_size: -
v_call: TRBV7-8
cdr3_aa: ASRESGGANVLT

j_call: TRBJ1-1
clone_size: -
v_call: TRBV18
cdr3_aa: ASSPQGSSEAF

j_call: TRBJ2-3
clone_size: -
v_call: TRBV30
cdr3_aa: AWSRGAGGPYGSTDTQY

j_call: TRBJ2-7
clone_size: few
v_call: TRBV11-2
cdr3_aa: ASSSRQGTEQY

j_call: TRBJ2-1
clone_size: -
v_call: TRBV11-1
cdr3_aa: ASSTSGGAYNEQF

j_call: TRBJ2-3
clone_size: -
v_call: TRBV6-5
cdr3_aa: ASSYSRGLTDTQY

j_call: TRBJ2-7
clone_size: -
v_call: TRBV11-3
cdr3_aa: ASSSRLAGDEQY

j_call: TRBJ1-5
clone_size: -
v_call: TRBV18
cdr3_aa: ASSLTAGTGGLGQPQH

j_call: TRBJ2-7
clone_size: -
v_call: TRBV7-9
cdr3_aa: ASRAGEFTEQY

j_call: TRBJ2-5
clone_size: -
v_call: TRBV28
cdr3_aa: ASTSAPKGTQY

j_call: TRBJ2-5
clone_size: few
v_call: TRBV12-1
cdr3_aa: ASSPPQRARWAQY

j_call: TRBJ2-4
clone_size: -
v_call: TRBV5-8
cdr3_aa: ASSPGQRLAKNIQY

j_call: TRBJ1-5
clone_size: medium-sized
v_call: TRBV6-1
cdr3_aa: ASSELTPNQPQH

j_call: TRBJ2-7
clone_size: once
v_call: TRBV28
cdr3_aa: ASSMGFSGGAINEQY

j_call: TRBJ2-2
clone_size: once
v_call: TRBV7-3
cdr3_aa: ASSVGGQGNTGELF

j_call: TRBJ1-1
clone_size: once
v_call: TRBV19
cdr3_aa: ASSQRGGLGRHTEAF

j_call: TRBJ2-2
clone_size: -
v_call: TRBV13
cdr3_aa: ASSAWNTGELF

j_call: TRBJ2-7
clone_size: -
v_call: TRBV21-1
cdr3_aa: ASSKACDSCYEQY

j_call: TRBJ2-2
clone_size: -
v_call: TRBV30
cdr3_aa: AWSPRGGTGELF

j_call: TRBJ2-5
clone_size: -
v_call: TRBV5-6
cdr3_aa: ASSLRTSWAGETQY

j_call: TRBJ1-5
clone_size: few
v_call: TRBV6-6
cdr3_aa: ASSYWAVNQPQH

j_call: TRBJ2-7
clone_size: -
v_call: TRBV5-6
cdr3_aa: ASSKGGRNYEQY

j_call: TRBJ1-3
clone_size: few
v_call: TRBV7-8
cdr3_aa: ASSSGFSGNTIY

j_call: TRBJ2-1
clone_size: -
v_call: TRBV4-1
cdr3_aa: ASSQDPTSNSYNEQF

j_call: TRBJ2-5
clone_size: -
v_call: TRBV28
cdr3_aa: ASSSSVWDSETGWSQY

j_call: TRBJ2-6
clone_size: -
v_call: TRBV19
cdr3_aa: ASGQGHSGANVLT

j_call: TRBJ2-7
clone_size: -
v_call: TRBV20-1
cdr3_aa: SAQRDEQY

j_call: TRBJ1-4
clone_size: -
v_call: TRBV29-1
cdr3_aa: SVQGNEKLF

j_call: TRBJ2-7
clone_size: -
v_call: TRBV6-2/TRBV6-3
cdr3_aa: ASSSGIADDPYEQY

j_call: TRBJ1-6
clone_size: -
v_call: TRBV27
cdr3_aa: ASTGGAGYNSPLH

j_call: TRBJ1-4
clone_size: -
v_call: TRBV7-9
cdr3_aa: ASSQPRIEKLF

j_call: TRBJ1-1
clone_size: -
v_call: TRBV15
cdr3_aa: ATTRDTEAF

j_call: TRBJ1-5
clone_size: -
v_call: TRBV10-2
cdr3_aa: ASSPQTGGVQPQH

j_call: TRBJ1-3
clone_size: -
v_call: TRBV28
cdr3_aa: ASSPSSGNTIY

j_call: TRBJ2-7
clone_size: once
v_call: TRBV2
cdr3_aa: ASSEIRYEQY

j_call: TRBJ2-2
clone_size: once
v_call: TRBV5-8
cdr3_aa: ASCSGPNTGELF

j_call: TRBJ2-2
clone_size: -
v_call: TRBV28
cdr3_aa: ASRLYTGELF

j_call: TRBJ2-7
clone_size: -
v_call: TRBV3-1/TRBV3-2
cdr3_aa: ASSQDSYGTGQTYEQY

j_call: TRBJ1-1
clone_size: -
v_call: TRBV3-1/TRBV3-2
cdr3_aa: ASAHPGTEAF

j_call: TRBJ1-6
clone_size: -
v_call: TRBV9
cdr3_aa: ASSVGIGNSPLH

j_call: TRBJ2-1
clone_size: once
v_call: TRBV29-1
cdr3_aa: SVDVSLSYNEQF

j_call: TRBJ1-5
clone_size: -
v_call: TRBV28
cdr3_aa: ASMTDRAIGPQH

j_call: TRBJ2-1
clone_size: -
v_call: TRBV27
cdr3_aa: ASSPSGAGVFYNEQF

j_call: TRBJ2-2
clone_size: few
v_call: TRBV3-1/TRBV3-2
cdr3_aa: ASSQTPGLAGTINTGELF

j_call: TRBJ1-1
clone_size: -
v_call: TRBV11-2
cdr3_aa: ASSLAVSGGDTEAF